The rows below give T cell receptor beta chains drawn from one sample of a study of cytotoxic CD8 clonotypes in ibrutinib-treated CLL. The protocol was immunoSEQ multiplex PCR, while the TCRdb copy is restricted to in-frame clones and leaves out a portion. This table holds about 300,000 clones, about 64% found once. The sequencing used PBMCs, collected after 36 months of ibrutinib treatment. These receptors were obtained from a human donor with chronic lymphocytic leukemia. CDR3s include the opening cysteine and the closing phenylalanine or tryptophan. The D gene is left open where the match is weak. A clone size is listed for some rows: how often the clone was seen (once, few, many), or a class if it is expanded.

V gene	CDR3 length	D gene	clone size	J gene	CDR3 protein	CDR3 DNA
TRBV5-4	15	NA	few	TRBJ2-7	CASSFPGTETYEQYF	TGTGCCAGCAGCTTCCCGGGGACGGAGACGTACGAGCAGTACTTC
TRBV18	15	TRBD1	once	TRBJ2-5	CASSPPRGRGETQYF	TGTGCCAGCTCACCACCGAGGGGGCGCGGGGAGACCCAGTACTTC
TRBV19	14	NA	few	TRBJ2-3	CASSGGVSTDTQYF	TGTGCCAGTAGTGGCGGGGTTAGCACAGATACGCAGTATTTT
TRBV7-3	15	NA	NA	TRBJ2-7	CASSLTAASSYEQYF	TGTGCCAGCAGCTTAACGGCAGCCAGCTCCTACGAGCAGTACTTC
TRBV6-6	14	TRBD1	NA	TRBJ1-2	CASSYPDRADGYTF	TGTGCCAGCAGTTACCCGGACAGGGCGGATGGCTACACCTTC
TRBV2	14	NA	few	TRBJ2-5	CASSSAGGRETQYF	TGTGCCAGCAGTAGTGCCGGGGGCCGCGAGACCCAGTACTTC
TRBV11-2	14	NA	once	TRBJ2-7	CASSNSGNYYEQYF	TGTGCCAGCAGCAACTCCGGGAACTACTACGAGCAGTACTTC
TRBV5-1	14	NA	NA	TRBJ2-7	CASSPASGSYEQYF	TGCGCCAGCAGCCCAGCGTCCGGGTCCTACGAGCAGTACTTC
TRBV29-1	13	TRBD2	NA	TRBJ2-7	CSAGGGRVIEQYF	TGCAGCGCCGGGGGCGGGAGGGTGATCGAGCAGTACTTC
TRBV7-2	14	TRBD1	NA	TRBJ1-6	CASSVGTGVSPLHF	TGTGCCAGCAGCGTTGGGACAGGGGTTTCACCCCTCCACTTT
TRBV18	14	NA	NA	TRBJ2-3	CASSPPGQTDTQYF	TGTGCCAGCTCACCCCCAGGACAAACAGATACGCAGTATTTT
TRBV5-4	15	TRBD1	NA	TRBJ2-7	CASSRGTGNSYEQYF	TGTGCCAGCAGCCGAGGGACAGGGAATTCCTACGAGCAGTACTTC
TRBV10-3	14	TRBD1	NA	TRBJ2-2	CAISRDRILGELFF	TGTGCCATCAGTAGGGACAGGATTCTCGGGGAGCTGTTTTTT
TRBV7-9	13	NA	few	TRBJ1-4	CASSPRMGEKLFF	TGTGCCAGCAGCCCTCGGATGGGTGAAAAACTGTTTTTT
TRBV7-8	16	NA	NA	TRBJ2-4	CASSLEGRPVKNIQYF	TGTGCCAGCAGCTTAGAAGGGAGGCCTGTCAAAAACATTCAGTACTTC
TRBV9	16	NA	few	TRBJ1-2	CASSPGLGGIVYGYTF	TGTGCCAGCAGCCCCGGACTGGGTGGTATTGTCTATGGCTACACCTTC
TRBV7-8	13	TRBD1	few	TRBJ2-7	CASSQTGTPEQYF	TGTGCCAGCAGCCAGACAGGGACCCCCGAGCAGTACTTC
TRBV9	15	NA	NA	TRBJ1-6	CASSVEARADSPLHF	TGTGCCAGCAGCGTAGAGGCACGGGCGGATTCACCCCTCCACTTT
TRBV7-3	14	NA	NA	TRBJ2-1	CASSLPTRSVEQFF	TGTGCCAGCAGCTTACCTACTCGATCGGTGGAGCAGTTCTTC
TRBV2	17	TRBD2	NA	TRBJ2-3	CASSDNLAGERTDTQYF	TGTGCCAGCAGTGATAATTTAGCGGGGGAACGCACAGATACGCAGTATTTT
TRBV7-9	11	NA	NA	TRBJ1-4	CASSPGEKLFF	TGTGCCAGCAGCCCAGGTGAAAAACTGTTTTTT
TRBV7-9	14	NA	NA	TRBJ2-3	CASSLDGFTDTQYF	TGTGCCAGCAGCCTCGACGGATTCACAGATACGCAGTATTTT
TRBV7-6	14	NA	NA	TRBJ2-3	CASSLVTGPGTQYF	TGTGCCAGCAGCTTAGTAACAGGGCCCGGAACGCAGTATTTT
TRBV28	15	NA	NA	TRBJ1-5	CASSLDLPSNQPQHF	TGTGCCAGCAGTTTGGACCTCCCAAGCAATCAGCCCCAGCATTTT
TRBV15	15	NA	NA	TRBJ1-2	CATSNLRGPNYGYTF	TGTGCCACCAGTAACCTCAGGGGACCTAACTATGGCTACACCTTC
TRBV13	17	NA	NA	TRBJ1-6	CASSSREFGGPLSPLHF	TGTGCCAGCAGCTCAAGGGAGTTCGGAGGGCCACTTTCACCCCTCCACTTT
TRBV11-2	16	TRBD1	few	TRBJ2-7	CASSLSVLGRGLEQYF	TGTGCCAGCAGTCTTAGCGTCTTGGGCAGGGGGCTCGAGCAGTACTTC
TRBV7-2	18	TRBD2	NA	TRBJ2-7	CASSLRPPGGGRADEQYF	TGTGCCAGCAGCTTAAGGCCCCCGGGAGGCGGGAGGGCGGACGAGCAGTACTTC
TRBV19	14	NA	NA	TRBJ1-1	CASSYRASGGEAFF	TGTGCCAGTAGTTACAGGGCCAGCGGGGGTGAAGCTTTCTTT
TRBV29-1	13	NA	NA	TRBJ1-4	CSVEGLNNEKLFF	TGCAGCGTTGAAGGACTGAATAATGAAAAACTGTTTTTT
TRBV6-1	13	NA	NA	TRBJ2-1	CASSEGPDNEQFF	TGTGCCAGCAGTGAAGGTCCCGACAATGAGCAGTTCTTC
TRBV2	16	NA	once	TRBJ1-6	CASRATALSYNSPLHF	TGTGCCAGCAGAGCGACAGCCCTTTCCTATAATTCACCCCTCCACTTT
TRBV6-1	15	NA	NA	TRBJ1-5	CASSGTLYSNQPQHF	TGTGCCAGCAGCGGGACACTGTATAGCAATCAGCCCCAGCATTTT
TRBV29-1	13	NA	NA	TRBJ2-1	CSARRPKYNEQFF	TGCAGCGCCCGCCGACCCAAATACAATGAGCAGTTCTTC
TRBV2	15	TRBD1	NA	TRBJ1-5	CASRRGQGASQPQHF	TGTGCCAGCAGGAGGGGACAGGGGGCCAGTCAGCCCCAGCATTTT